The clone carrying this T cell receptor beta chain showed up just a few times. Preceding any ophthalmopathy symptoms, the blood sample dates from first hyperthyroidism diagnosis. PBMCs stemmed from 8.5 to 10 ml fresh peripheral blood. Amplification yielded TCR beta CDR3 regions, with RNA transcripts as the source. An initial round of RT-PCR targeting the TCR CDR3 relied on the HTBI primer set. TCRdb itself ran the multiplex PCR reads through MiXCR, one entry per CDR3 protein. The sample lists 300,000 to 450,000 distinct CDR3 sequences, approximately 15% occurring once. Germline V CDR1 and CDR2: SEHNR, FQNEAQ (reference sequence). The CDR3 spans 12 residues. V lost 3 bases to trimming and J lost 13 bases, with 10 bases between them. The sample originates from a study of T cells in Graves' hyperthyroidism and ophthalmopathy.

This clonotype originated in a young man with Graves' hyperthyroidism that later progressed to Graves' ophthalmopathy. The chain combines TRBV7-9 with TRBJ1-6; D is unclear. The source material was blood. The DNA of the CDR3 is TGTGCCAGCAGCTTTTTGACGGGGCCCCTCCACTTT. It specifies CASSFLTGPLHF.